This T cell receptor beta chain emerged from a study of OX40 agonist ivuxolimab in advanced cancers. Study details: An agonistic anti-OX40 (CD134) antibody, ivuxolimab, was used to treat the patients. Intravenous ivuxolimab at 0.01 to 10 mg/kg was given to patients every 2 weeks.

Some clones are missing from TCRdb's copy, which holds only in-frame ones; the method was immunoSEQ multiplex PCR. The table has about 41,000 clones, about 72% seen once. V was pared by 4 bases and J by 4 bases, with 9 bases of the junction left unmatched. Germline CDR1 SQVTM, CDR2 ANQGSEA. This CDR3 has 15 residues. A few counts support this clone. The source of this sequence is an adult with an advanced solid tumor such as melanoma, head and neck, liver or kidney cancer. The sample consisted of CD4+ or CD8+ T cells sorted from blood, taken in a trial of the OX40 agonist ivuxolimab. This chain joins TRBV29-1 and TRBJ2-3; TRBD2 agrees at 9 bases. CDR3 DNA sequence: TGCAGCGTTGCCGGGGCGGGGGGGCTGGCAGATACGCAGTATTTT. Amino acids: CSVAGAGGLADTQYF.